These 20 T cell receptor beta chains were sequenced from one sample in a study of long-term antiretroviral therapy in people with HIV. Survey-level resolution applied to immunoSEQ assay v3.0. TCRdb's copy holds only in-frame clones and misses some; the assay was immunoSEQ multiplex PCR. The sample lists about 24,000 clones, roughly 77% occurring once. Sequences were derived from unsorted PBMCs, sampled 4.4 years after starting antiretroviral therapy. The receptors were sampled from a young man with HIV.

The chain couples TRBV18 to TRBJ2-3; D may match TRBD1 or TRBD2 (5 bases each). The V gene's germline CDR1 is KGHSH and CDR2 LQKENI. The CDR3 length is 16 residues. V was cut by 3 bases and J by 1 base, with 14 bases left in between. The CDR3 spells CASSPIGTDGTDTQYF. CDR3 sequence (DNA): TGTGCCAGCTCACCGATTGGGACGGACGGCACAGATACGCAGTATTTT.

This sequence joins TRBV29-1 and TRBJ1-5, with a tentative D call TRBD1 (6 bases). The CDR3 totals 13 residues. With 5 bases removed from V and 7 bases from J, the gap between germline ends came to 15 bases. CDR1 is SQVTM and CDR2 is ANQGSEA in the germline V gene. The CDR3 region is CSVSRGAKQPQHF. The CDR3 nucleotides are TGCAGCGTTTCAAGGGGGGCAAAGCAGCCCCAGCATTTT.

This chain uses TRBV5-1 with TRBJ1-1; D possibly corresponds to TRBD1 (5 bases). Germline CDR1 reads SGHRS; CDR2 reads YFSETQ. The length of the CDR3 is 14 residues. V gave up 1 base and J gave up 1 base, with 8 bases separating them. CDR3 region: CASSLSGGNTEAFF. CDR3 coding DNA: TGCGCCAGCAGCTTGTCGGGGGGGAACACTGAAGCTTTCTTT.

The rearrangement joins TRBV28 to TRBJ1-1; no clear D. The CDR3 extends over 14 amino acids. Germline V lookup: CDR1 MDHEN, CDR2 SYDVKM. V gave up 6 bases and J gave up 4 bases, with 15 bases separating them. The CDR3 sequence: CASSSTRRRTEAFF. In DNA form, the CDR3 reads TGTGCCAGCAGCTCCACACGTCGGCGCACTGAAGCTTTCTTT.

The V gene is TRBV6-5, the J gene TRBJ1-2; D may be TRBD1 (5 bases). The CDR3 has 14 amino acids. The ends were cut back, 4 bases at V and 4 bases at J, with 13 bases in the middle. From germline, CDR1 is MNHEY and CDR2 SVGAGI. The CDR3 DNA is TGTGCCAGCAGTTTTTACAGGCACTCCTATGGCTACACCTTC. Residues: CASSFYRHSYGYTF.

The chain couples TRBV7-3 to TRBJ2-1; perhaps TRBD1 as D (6 bases). Germline assignment: CDR1 SGHTA and CDR2 FQGTGA. Between the trimmed V and J ends, which lost 4 bases and 1 base, there was a span of 11 bases. This CDR3 is built from 15 residues. The CDR3 DNA sequence: TGTGCCAGCAGCTCCTCGGGACAATCCTACAATGAGCAGTTCTTC. Translating gives CASSSSGQSYNEQFF.

The rearrangement links TRBV18 to TRBJ1-1, with a weak D call TRBD1 (6 bases). This CDR3 is built from 13 residues. Trimming shortened V by 5 bases and J by 1 base, and 8 bases separated the two germline ends. The germline CDR1 and CDR2 sequences are KGHSH and LQKENI. Here the CDR3 DNA reads TGTGCCAGCTCAGTACAGGGGAACACTGAAGCTTTCTTT. Translation: CASSVQGNTEAFF.

The chain uses TRBV29-1 and TRBJ2-6, with D uncertain. Germline V gene data show CDR1 as SQVTM and CDR2 as ANQGSEA. V dropped 6 bases and J dropped 0 bases, with 9 bases sitting between them. The CDR3 has 14 residues. CDR3 in amino acids: CSVGTSSGANVLTF. The CDR3 bases are TGCAGCGTCGGAACAAGCTCTGGGGCCAACGTCCTGACTTTC.

There are a few counts of this clone. The CDR3 DNA reads TGTGCCAGCAGTAATTCACCCCTCCACTTT. This translates into CASSNSPLHF. The V call is TRBV7-9, the J call TRBJ1-6; D call uncertain. The CDR3 loop spans 10 amino acids. The V end was cut by 6 bases, the J end by 6 bases, with 0 bases between. Germline V CDR1 and CDR2: SEHNR, FQNEAQ (reference sequence).

V usage is TRBV5-1 and J usage is TRBJ2-1; no firm D call. This CDR3 is 11 amino acids long. Trimming cost V 0 bases and J 9 bases, with 4 bases left between them. Germline-derived CDR1 and CDR2 are SGHRS and YFSETQ. The CDR3 reads CASSLDGEQFF. CDR3 sequence (DNA): TGCGCCAGCAGCTTGGACGGTGAGCAGTTCTTC.

The CDR3 loop reads CASSFTENTEAFF. The CDR3 nucleotides read TGCGCCAGCAGCTTCACAGAGAACACTGAAGCTTTCTTT. The V gene is TRBV5-1, the J gene TRBJ1-1; no definite D call. Germline V CDR1 and CDR2: SGHRS, YFSETQ. V lost 2 bases, J lost 1 base, and 6 bases lay in between. The CDR3 is 13 amino acids.

J is TRBJ2-7 and V is TRBV27, with D tentatively TRBD1 (6 bases). Trimming removed 3 bases at V and 5 bases at J, with 14 bases between. CDR3 length: 14 amino acids. The germline CDR1 and CDR2 sequences are MNHEY and SMNVEV (reference sequence). The CDR3 nucleotides read TGTGCCAGCAGTTTGACAGCCAGGGGTGACGAGCAGTACTTC. Amino acids: CASSLTARGDEQYF.

The chain couples TRBV4-1 to TRBJ2-7; 7 positions match TRBD1. Germline V lookup: CDR1 MGHRA, CDR2 YSYEKL. V gave up 5 bases and J gave up 3 bases; unmatched junction bases: 7. The CDR3 runs 14 residues. The CDR3 is CASSVRDSIYEQYF. CDR3 nucleotides: TGCGCCAGCAGCGTCCGGGACAGCATCTACGAGCAGTACTTC.

This sequence joins TRBV27 and TRBJ1-3; no firm D call. This CDR3 region has 15 residues. Trimming pared 4 bases from V and 1 base from J, leaving 11 bases between. The germline gives CDR1 MNHEY, CDR2 SMNVEV (reference sequence). As DNA, the CDR3 is TGTGCCAGCAGTTCCCTTCCCCTTTCTGGAAACACCATATATTTT. It is translated as CASSSLPLSGNTIYF.

The chain carries TRBV19 and TRBJ2-1, with D tentatively TRBD1 (5 bases). Looked up from germline, CDR1 is LNHDA and CDR2 is SQIVND (reference sequence). Trimming removed 5 bases at V and 11 bases at J, with 7 bases between. CDR3 length equals 10 residues. The CDR3 coding sequence is TGTGCCAGTAGTTCAGGGCAGCAGTTCTTC. Its protein is CASSSGQQFF.

This clone appeared a single time. The J gene is TRBJ1-5, the V gene TRBV15; possible D gene TRBD1, 6 bases. V was shortened by 4 bases and J by 9 bases, with 22 bases between the two germline ends. The CDR3 extends over 16 amino acids. Germline-derived CDR1 and CDR2 are LNHNV and YYDKDF (reference sequence). This CDR3 is CATSTLPGGGNRPQHF. The CDR3 DNA reads TGTGCCACCAGCACCCTCCCCGGAGGGGGGAATAGGCCCCAGCATTTT.

The chain combines TRBV4-3 with TRBJ2-1; the D gene is possibly TRBD2 (5 bases). Deletions cut 0 bases from V and 8 bases from J, with 14 bases between. This CDR3 is built from 15 residues. Germline V lookup: CDR1 LGHNA, CDR2 YSLEER. The CDR3 protein is CASSQDQRMGDEQFF. DNA of the CDR3: TGCGCCAGCAGCCAAGATCAGCGGATGGGCGATGAGCAGTTCTTC.

V and J are TRBV28 and TRBJ2-7; D possibly uses TRBD1 or TRBD2 (6 bases each). The CDR3 consists of 15 residues. V lost 6 bases and J 7 bases, leaving 22 bases between the germline ends. Looked up from germline, CDR1 is MDHEN and CDR2 is SYDVKM. The CDR3 DNA follows: TGTGCCAGCAGGGACGCGGGGTCAGGGGAGAAGGAGCAGTACTTC. This gives the protein CASRDAGSGEKEQYF.

V usage is TRBV5-1 and J usage is TRBJ1-3; D is undetermined. The CDR3 extends over 13 amino acids. Germline V gene lookup returns CDR1 SGHRS and CDR2 YFSETQ. Trimming cost V 1 base and J 8 bases, with 10 bases left between them. Written as DNA, the CDR3 is TGCGCCAGCAGCTTGAAGAGTTCAGACACCATATATTTT. Translation gives CASSLKSSDTIYF.

The chain couples TRBV7-9 to TRBJ2-2; D call uncertain. Germline lookup yields CDR1 SEHNR and CDR2 FQNEAQ (reference sequence). This CDR3 is built from 15 residues. V shed 0 bases and J shed 0 bases, with 5 bases lying between them. The CDR3 region is CASSLAVANTGELFF. The CDR3 region has the DNA TGTGCCAGCAGCTTAGCGGTAGCGAACACCGGGGAGCTGTTTTTT. The variable domain in full, completed from reference TRBV7-9 and TRBJ2-2, reads DTGVSQNPRHKITKRGQNVTFRCDPISEHNRLYWYRQTLGQGPEFLTYFQNEAQLEKSRLLSDRFSAERPKGSFSTLEIQRTEQGDSAMYLCASSLAVANTGELFFGEGSRLTVL.